The 23 T cell receptor beta chains below all came from one sample that was sequenced in a study of blood T cell repertoires in COVID-19. The assay was immunoSEQ multiplex PCR, and TCRdb's table has in-frame clones only and misses some. The sample contains 250,000 to 350,000 clones, about 91% of which appear only once. The sample consisted of peripheral blood. The receptors here all came from a woman in her thirties who had recovered from COVID-19.

The rearrangement uses TRBV28 and TRBJ1-4, with D possibly being TRBD1 (5 bases). CDR1 and CDR2 (germline): MDHEN, SYDVKM. The CDR3 covers 19 residues. V was shortened by 7 bases and J by 0 bases, with 24 bases between the two germline ends. Here the CDR3 DNA reads TGTGCCAGCAACCAGGACACTCCCAATCCTCTTGCAACTAATGAAAAACTGTTTTTT. Protein: CASNQDTPNPLATNEKLFF.

This rearrangement joins TRBV28 to TRBJ1-2; no clear D. Trimming stripped 6 bases from V and 8 bases from J, with 13 bases between. Germline values: CDR1 MDHEN, CDR2 SYDVKM. This CDR3 is 12 amino acids long. The CDR3 protein is CASRTLEEGYTF. CDR3 sequence (DNA): TGTGCCAGCAGAACTCTTGAGGAAGGCTACACCTTC.

CDR3 loop: CAWSVRQGLSSGNTIYF. In nucleotides, the CDR3 is TGTGCCTGGAGTGTACGTCAGGGGCTGAGCTCTGGAAACACCATATATTTT. This chain uses TRBV30 with TRBJ1-3; tentative D call: TRBD1 (6 bases). The CDR3 loop spans 17 amino acids. V lost 0 bases and J lost 0, with 15 bases in between. CDR1 and CDR2 from the germline V gene are GTSNPN and SVGIG (reference sequence).

The chain is built from TRBV30 and TRBJ2-7, with a possible D match to TRBD2 (5 bases). Deletions cut 3 bases from V and 5 bases from J, with 14 bases between. This CDR3 has 13 amino acids. The germline V gene encodes CDR1 GTSNPN and CDR2 SVGIG (reference sequence). CDR3 nucleotide sequence: TGTGCCTGGAGACCAGCCCTCGGGGACGAGCAGTACTTC. It specifies CAWRPALGDEQYF.

The CDR3 DNA is TGCAGTGCAGGGGCGAGGACTGAAGCTTTCTTT. It specifies CSAGARTEAFF. V usage is TRBV20-1 and J usage is TRBJ1-1, with D possibly being TRBD1 (5 bases). V dropped 6 bases and J dropped 5 bases, with 10 bases sitting between them. In germline, CDR1 is DFQATT, CDR2 SNEGSKA (reference sequence). The CDR3 consists of 11 residues.

V is TRBV19 and J is TRBJ1-6; 7 bases are shared with TRBD1. CDR3 length: 16 residues. J was trimmed by 10 bases and V by 9 bases; bases with no gene match: 18. Germline CDR1 reads LNHDA; CDR2 reads SQIVND (reference sequence). The CDR3, as DNA: TGTGCCAGCAGGGACAGCCCCTCTGGGAGTGGATCACCCCTCCACTTT. Its translation is CASRDSPSGSGSPLHF.

The chain employs TRBV24-1 and TRBJ2-3; the match to TRBD1 covers 10 bases. V shed 4 bases and J 0 bases; nucleotides not matched to a gene: 6. The CDR3 has 17 amino acids. Germline assignment: CDR1 KGHDR and CDR2 SFDVKD. The CDR3 region has the DNA TGTGCCACCAGTGACCCTGGGACAGGGGTAAGCACAGATACGCAGTATTTT. Translated: CATSDPGTGVSTDTQYF.

The chain couples TRBV6-1 to TRBJ2-5; TRBD1 matches 9 bases. Trimming cost V 1 base and J 7 bases; bases outside gene matches: 1. The CDR3 sequence is 13 residues long. Germline CDR1 MNHNS, CDR2 SASEGT. The DNA for the CDR3 is TGTGCCAGCAGTGAAGGGACAGGGGTGACCCAGTACTTC. This gives the protein CASSEGTGVTQYF.

This clone has a count of ten or more. This chain links TRBV5-4 with TRBJ1-2, with 12 bases lining up with TRBD1. The CDR3 length is 14 residues. With 3 bases clipped from V and 8 bases from J, the junction kept 5 bases outside the gene matches. CDR1 and CDR2 from the germline V gene are SGHNT and YYREEE (reference sequence). The CDR3 DNA reads TGTGCCAGCAGCTGGGACAGGGGGCAGCGAGGCTACACCTTC. Its protein product is CASSWDRGQRGYTF. The full variable domain, completed using reference TRBV5-4 and TRBJ1-2, is ETGVTQSPTHLIKTRGQQVTLRCSSQSGHNTVSWYQQALGQGPQFIFQYYREEENGRGNFPPRFSGLQFPNYSSELNVNALELDDSALYLCASSWDRGQRGYTFGSGTRLTVV.

The rearrangement joins TRBV6-2 or TRBV6-3 to TRBJ1-2, with unresolved D. Trimming removed 0 bases at V and 6 bases at J, with 14 bases between. The CDR3 runs 15 residues. Germline V gene sequence: CDR1 MNHEY, CDR2 SVGEGT. This chain's CDR3 is CASSYSLGGTDGYTF. The CDR3 DNA is TGTGCCAGCAGTTACTCTTTAGGCGGTACGGATGGCTACACCTTC.

This chain uses TRBV4-1 with TRBJ2-1; 10 bases agree with TRBD1. After removal of 0 bases from V and 6 bases from J, the junction contained 17 bases not matched to a gene. CDR1 and CDR2 (germline): MGHRA, YSYEKL. The CDR3 loop spans 20 amino acids. CDR3 in DNA: TGCGCCAGCAGCCAAGATATCAGGCGGGACAGGGGAATCGCGGGCAATGAGCAGTTCTTC. Protein sequence: CASSQDIRRDRGIAGNEQFF.

This clone has just a few counts. The chain links TRBV18 to TRBJ2-2; perhaps TRBD1 as D (6 bases). The germline V and J ends were trimmed by 1 base and 2 bases, with 11 bases remaining between them. The CDR3 length is 16 residues. Per the germline V gene, CDR1 is KGHSH and CDR2 is LQKENI. CDR3 bases: TGTGCCAGCTCACCACTCAGGACAGATAACACCGGGGAGCTGTTTTTT. It yields the protein CASSPLRTDNTGELFF.

V usage is TRBV19 and J usage is TRBJ1-1, with TRBD1 identical over 7 bases. Germline values: CDR1 LNHDA, CDR2 SQIVND (reference sequence). This CDR3 has 13 residues. The V segment lost 9 bases and the J segment 2 bases; nucleotides outside the gene matches: 6. CDR3 region: CASRQGSNTEAFF. The CDR3 DNA is TGTGCCAGCAGACAGGGTTCCAACACTGAAGCTTTCTTT.

The chain combines TRBV5-1 with TRBJ1-1; 8 bases are a match to TRBD1. The CDR3 consists of 15 residues. Trimming took 4 bases from V and 4 from J; bases not matched to a gene: 9. CDR1 SGHRS and CDR2 YFSETQ come from the germline V gene. This CDR3 is CASSVTTGELTEAFF. The CDR3 nucleotides are TGCGCCAGCAGCGTAACGACAGGGGAGCTCACTGAAGCTTTCTTT.

This sequence joins TRBV29-1 and TRBJ1-1, with a possible D match to TRBD1 (5 bases). Trimming removed 4 bases from V and 5 bases from J, with 14 bases in between. CDR1 and CDR2 from the germline V gene are SQVTM and ANQGSEA. There are 13 residues in the CDR3. The DNA of the CDR3 is TGCAGCGTTGTGCCCAGGGTGGATACTGAAGCTTTCTTT. Protein sequence: CSVVPRVDTEAFF.

The CDR3 sequence is CAWSLGRAEKLFF. In nucleotides, the CDR3 is TGTGCCTGGAGCCTCGGCAGGGCCGAAAAACTGTTTTTT. The J gene is TRBJ1-4, the V gene TRBV30, with D possibly TRBD1 on 5 matching bases. The CDR3 length is 13 residues. With 3 bases removed from V and 8 bases from J, the gap between germline ends came to 13 bases. From germline, CDR1 is GTSNPN and CDR2 SVGIG (reference sequence).

The CDR3 DNA reads TGTGCCAGCAGTCCTCGGAGCTCTGGGGCCAACGTCCTGACTTTC. This encodes CASSPRSSGANVLTF. V usage is TRBV6-5 and J usage is TRBJ2-6; D not resolved. The germline V gene has CDR1 MNHEY and CDR2 SVGAGI. The CDR3 sequence is 15 residues long. V was shortened by 5 bases and J by 0 bases, with 8 bases between the two germline ends.

The count of this clone is one. V gene TRBV24-1 combines with J gene TRBJ1-2, with 7 bases lining up with TRBD1. Germline trimming cut 3 bases from V and 5 bases from J; bases unmatched to any gene: 14. CDR1 and CDR2 from the germline V gene are KGHDR and SFDVKD. The CDR3 runs 17 residues. The CDR3 loop is CATSDPAGDSANYGYTF. In DNA form, the CDR3 reads TGTGCCACCAGTGATCCCGCCGGGGACAGCGCGAATTATGGCTACACCTTC.

The V and J genes are TRBV5-1 and TRBJ2-5, with D hard to call. This CDR3 has 15 amino acids. From germline, CDR1 is SGHRS and CDR2 YFSETQ. Trimming took 0 bases from V and 2 from J, leaving 11 bases between them. CDR3 residues: CASSLVGRQQETQYF. The CDR3 region has the DNA TGCGCCAGCAGCTTGGTTGGGCGACAACAAGAGACCCAGTACTTC.

This chain connects TRBV6-6 to TRBJ2-7; 7 bases map to TRBD1. After removal of 6 bases from V and 3 bases from J, the junction contained 14 bases not matched to a gene. This CDR3 has 16 residues. CDR1 MNHNY and CDR2 SVGAGI come from the germline V gene (reference sequence). CDR3 sequence: CASSSHGRDSFYEQYF. The CDR3 DNA is TGTGCCAGCAGCTCCCATGGCCGGGACAGTTTCTACGAGCAGTACTTC.

The chain recombines TRBV5-1 with TRBJ2-7; TRBD2 is a possible D gene (6 bases). Looked up from germline, CDR1 is SGHRS and CDR2 is YFSETQ. Trimming cost V 4 bases and J 0 bases, with 17 bases left between them. This CDR3 region has 16 residues. CDR3 in DNA: TGCGCCAGCAGCCCGTCCCTCGCTAGCGTCTCCTACGAGCAGTACTTC. Encoded protein: CASSPSLASVSYEQYF. The whole variable domain, filled in from reference TRBV5-1 and TRBJ2-7, reads KAGVTQTPRYLIKTRGQQVTLSCSPISGHRSVSWYQQTPGQGLQFLFEYFSETQRNKGNFPGRFSGRQFSNSRSEMNVSTLELGDSALYLCASSPSLASVSYEQYFGPGTRLTVT.

A remark on this clone: It may be a read error: a sequence one base away is much more abundant. The CDR3 sequence: CASSLQGNYGYTF. Written as DNA, the CDR3 is TGTGCCAGCAGCCTACAGGGGAACTATGGCTACACCTTC. The V gene is TRBV7-6, the J gene TRBJ1-2, with 7 positions matching TRBD1. V gave up 5 bases and J gave up 2 bases; unmatched junction bases: 2. CDR3 length: 13 amino acids. Germline V gene sequence: CDR1 SGHVS, CDR2 FNYEAQ.

This clone was detected once. V and J are TRBV28 and TRBJ1-5; perhaps TRBD1 as D (5 bases). Trimming removed 5 bases at V and 4 bases at J, with 9 bases between. The CDR3 is 13 residues long. Germline V CDR1 and CDR2: MDHEN, SYDVKM. This chain's CDR3 is CASSRGGNQPQHF. In DNA, the CDR3 is TGTGCCAGCAGTCGCGGGGGGAATCAGCCCCAGCATTTT.